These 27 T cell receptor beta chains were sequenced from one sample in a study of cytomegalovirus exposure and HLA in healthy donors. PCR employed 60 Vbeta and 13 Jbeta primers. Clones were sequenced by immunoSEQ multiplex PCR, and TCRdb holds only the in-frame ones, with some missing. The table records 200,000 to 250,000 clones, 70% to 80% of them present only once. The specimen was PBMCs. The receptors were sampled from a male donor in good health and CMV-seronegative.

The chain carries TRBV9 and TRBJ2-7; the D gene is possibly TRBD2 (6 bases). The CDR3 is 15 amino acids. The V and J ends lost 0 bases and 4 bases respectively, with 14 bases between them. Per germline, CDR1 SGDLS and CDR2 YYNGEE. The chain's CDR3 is CASSVAIGAGYEQYF. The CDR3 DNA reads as TGTGCCAGCAGCGTAGCGATAGGGGCGGGGTACGAGCAGTACTTC. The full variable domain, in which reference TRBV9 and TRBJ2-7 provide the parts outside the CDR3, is DSGVTQTPKHLITATGQRVTLRCSPRSGDLSVYWYQQSLDQGLQFLIQYYNGEERAKGNILERFSAQQFPDLHSELNLSSLELGDSALYFCASSVAIGAGYEQYFGPGTRLTVT.

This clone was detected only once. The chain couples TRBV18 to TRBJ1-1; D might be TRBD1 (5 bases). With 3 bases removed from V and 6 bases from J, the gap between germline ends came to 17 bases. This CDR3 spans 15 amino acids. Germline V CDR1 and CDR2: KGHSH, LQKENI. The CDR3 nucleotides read TGTGCCAGCTCACCGCGAGACAAGGGGAAGGCTGAAGCTTTCTTT. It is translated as CASSPRDKGKAEAFF.

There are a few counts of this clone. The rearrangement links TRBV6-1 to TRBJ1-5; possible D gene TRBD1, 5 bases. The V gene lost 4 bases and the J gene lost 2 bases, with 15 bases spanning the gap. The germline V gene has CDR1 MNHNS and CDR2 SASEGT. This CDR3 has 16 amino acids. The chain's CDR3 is CASSAFGGSGNQPQHF. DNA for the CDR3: TGTGCCAGCAGTGCATTTGGGGGGTCGGGCAATCAGCCCCAGCATTTT.

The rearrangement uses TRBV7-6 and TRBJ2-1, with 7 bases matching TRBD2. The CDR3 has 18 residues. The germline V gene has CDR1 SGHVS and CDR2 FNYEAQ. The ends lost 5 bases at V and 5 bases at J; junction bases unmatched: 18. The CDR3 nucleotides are TGTGCCAGCAGCCCTGGGTGGGATCGGGGAGGGGTCCACAATGAGCAGTTCTTC. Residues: CASSPGWDRGGVHNEQFF.

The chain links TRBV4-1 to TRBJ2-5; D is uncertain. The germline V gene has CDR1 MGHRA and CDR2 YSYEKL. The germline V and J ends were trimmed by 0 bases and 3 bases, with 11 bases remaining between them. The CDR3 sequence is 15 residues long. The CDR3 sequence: CASSQDLTNKETQYF. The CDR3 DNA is TGCGCCAGCAGCCAAGATCTTACTAATAAAGAGACCCAGTACTTC.

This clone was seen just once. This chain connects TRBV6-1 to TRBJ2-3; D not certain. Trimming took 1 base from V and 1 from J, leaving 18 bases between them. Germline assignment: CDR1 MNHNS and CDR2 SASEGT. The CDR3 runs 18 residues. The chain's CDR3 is CASSEGGEGWSGTDTQYF. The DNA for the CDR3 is TGTGCCAGCAGTGAAGGAGGTGAAGGTTGGAGTGGCACAGATACGCAGTATTTT.

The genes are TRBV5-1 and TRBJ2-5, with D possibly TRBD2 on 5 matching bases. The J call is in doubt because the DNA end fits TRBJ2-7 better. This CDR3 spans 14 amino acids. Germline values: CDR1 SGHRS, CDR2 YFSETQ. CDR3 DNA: TGCGCCAGCAAGGGCAGCCCTAGCAGCTCCGAGCAGTACTTC. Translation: CASKGSPSSSEQYF.

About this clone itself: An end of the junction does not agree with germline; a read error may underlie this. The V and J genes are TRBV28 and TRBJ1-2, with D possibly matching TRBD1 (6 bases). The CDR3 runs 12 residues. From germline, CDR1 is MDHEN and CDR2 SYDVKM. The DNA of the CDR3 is TGTGCCAGCAGTTTACAACAGGGCTTCCCCTTCTTC. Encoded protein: CASSLQQGFPFF.

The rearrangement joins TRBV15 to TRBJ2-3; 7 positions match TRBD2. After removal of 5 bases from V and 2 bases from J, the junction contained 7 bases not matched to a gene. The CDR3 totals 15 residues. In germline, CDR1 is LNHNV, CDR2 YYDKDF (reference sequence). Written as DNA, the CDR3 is TGTGCCACCAGCGCGGAGCTAGCGGACACAGATACGCAGTATTTT. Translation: CATSAELADTDTQYF. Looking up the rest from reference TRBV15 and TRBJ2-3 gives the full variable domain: DAMVIQNPRYQVTQFGKPVTLSCSQTLNHNVMYWYQQKSSQAPKLLFHYYDKDFNNEADTPDNFQSRRPNTSFCFLDIRSPGLGDTAMYLCATSAELADTDTQYFGPGTRLTVL.

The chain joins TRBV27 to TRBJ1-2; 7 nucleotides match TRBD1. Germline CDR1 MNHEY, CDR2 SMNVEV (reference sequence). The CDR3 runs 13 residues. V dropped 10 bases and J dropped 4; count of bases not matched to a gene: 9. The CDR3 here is CATSDRVGYGYTF. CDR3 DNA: TGTGCCACCTCCGACAGGGTTGGCTATGGCTACACCTTC.

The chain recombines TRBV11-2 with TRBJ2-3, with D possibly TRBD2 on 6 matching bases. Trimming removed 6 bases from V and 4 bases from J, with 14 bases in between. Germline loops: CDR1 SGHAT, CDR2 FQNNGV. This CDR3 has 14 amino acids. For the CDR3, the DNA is TGTGCCAGCAGGCGGGGCTTAAGGGCAGATACGCAGTATTTT. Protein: CASRRGLRADTQYF.

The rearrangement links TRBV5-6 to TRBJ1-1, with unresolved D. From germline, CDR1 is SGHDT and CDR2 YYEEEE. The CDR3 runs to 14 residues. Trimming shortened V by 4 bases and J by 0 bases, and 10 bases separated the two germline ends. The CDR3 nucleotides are TGTGCCAGCAGCCTCCCGGGGATGAACACTGAAGCTTTCTTT. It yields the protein CASSLPGMNTEAFF.

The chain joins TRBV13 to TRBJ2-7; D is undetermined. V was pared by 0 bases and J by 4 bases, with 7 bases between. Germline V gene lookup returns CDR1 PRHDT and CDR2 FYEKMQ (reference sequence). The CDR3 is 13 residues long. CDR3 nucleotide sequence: TGTGCCAGCAGCTTAGGTTCGAGATACGAGCAGTACTTC. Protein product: CASSLGSRYEQYF.

As DNA, the CDR3 is TGTGCCAGTAGTGCGACTAGCGGGAGCTACAATGAGCAGTTCTTC. This encodes CASSATSGSYNEQFF. The chain combines TRBV19 with TRBJ2-1; 12 bases are shared with TRBD2. V gave up 5 bases and J gave up 3 bases; unmatched junction bases: 2. CDR1 and CDR2 from the germline V gene are LNHDA and SQIVND (reference sequence). This CDR3 is built from 15 residues. Using reference TRBV19 and TRBJ2-1 for the parts outside the CDR3, the full variable domain is DGGITQSPKYLFRKEGQNVTLSCEQNLNHDAMYWYRQDPGQGLRLIYYSQIVNDFQKGDIAEGYSVSREKKESFPLTVTSAQKNPTAFYLCASSATSGSYNEQFFGPGTRLTVL.

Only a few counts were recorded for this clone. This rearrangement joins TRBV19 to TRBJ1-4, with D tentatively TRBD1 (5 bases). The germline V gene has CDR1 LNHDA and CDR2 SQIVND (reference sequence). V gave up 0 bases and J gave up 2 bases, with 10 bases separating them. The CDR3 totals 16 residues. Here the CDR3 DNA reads TGTGCCAGTAGTATAGATGGCGGGGGGACTAATGAAAAACTGTTTTTT. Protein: CASSIDGGGTNEKLFF.

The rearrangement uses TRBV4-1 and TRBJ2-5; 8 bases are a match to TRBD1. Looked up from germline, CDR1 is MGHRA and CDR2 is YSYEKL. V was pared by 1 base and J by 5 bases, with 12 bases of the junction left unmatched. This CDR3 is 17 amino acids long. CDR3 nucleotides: TGCGCCAGCAGCCAAGTCTCCCAGGGGGCACAGGGGGAGACCCAGTACTTC. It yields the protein CASSQVSQGAQGETQYF.

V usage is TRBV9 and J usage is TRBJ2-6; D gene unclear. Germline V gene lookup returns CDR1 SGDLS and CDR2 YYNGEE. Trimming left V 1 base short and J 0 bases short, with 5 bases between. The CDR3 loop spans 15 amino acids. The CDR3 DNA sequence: TGTGCCAGCAGCGTATCCGGCTCTGGGGCCAACGTCCTGACTTTC. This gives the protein CASSVSGSGANVLTF.

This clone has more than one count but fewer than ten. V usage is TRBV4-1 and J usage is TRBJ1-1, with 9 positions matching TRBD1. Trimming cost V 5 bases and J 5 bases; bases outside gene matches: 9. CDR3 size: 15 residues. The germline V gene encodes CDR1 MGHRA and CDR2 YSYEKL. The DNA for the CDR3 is TGCGCCAGCAGCGCCAACAGGGGGCGAGGAACTGAAGCTTTCTTT. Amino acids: CASSANRGRGTEAFF.

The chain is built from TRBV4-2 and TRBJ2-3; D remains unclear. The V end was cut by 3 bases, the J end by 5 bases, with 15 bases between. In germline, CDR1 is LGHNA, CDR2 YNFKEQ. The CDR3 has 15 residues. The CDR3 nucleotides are TGTGCCAGCAGCCACCCAGTCGGAGATGGAGATACGCAGTATTTT. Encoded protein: CASSHPVGDGDTQYF.

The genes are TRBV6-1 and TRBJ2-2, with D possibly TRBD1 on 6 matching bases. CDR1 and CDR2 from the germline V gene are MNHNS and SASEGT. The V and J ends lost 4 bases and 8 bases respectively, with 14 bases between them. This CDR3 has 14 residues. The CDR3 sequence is CASSVNRAKGELFF. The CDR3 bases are TGTGCCAGCAGTGTAAACAGGGCGAAGGGGGAGCTGTTTTTT.

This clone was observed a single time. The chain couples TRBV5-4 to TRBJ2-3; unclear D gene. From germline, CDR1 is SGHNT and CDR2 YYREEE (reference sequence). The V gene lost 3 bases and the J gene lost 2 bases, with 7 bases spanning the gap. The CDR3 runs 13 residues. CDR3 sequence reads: CASSYGSTDTQYF. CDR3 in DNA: TGTGCCAGCAGCTACGGGTCCACAGATACGCAGTATTTT.

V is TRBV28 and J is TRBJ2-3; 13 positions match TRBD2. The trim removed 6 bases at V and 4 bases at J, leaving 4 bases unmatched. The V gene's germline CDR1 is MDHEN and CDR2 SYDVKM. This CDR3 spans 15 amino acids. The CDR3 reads CASSTLAGGADTQYF. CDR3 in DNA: TGTGCCAGCAGCACACTAGCGGGAGGGGCAGATACGCAGTATTTT. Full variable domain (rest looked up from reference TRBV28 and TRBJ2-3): DVKVTQSSRYLVKRTGEKVFLECVQDMDHENMFWYRQDPGLGLRLIYFSYDVKMKEKGDIPEGYSVSREKKERFSLILESASTNQTSMYLCASSTLAGGADTQYFGPGTRLTVL.

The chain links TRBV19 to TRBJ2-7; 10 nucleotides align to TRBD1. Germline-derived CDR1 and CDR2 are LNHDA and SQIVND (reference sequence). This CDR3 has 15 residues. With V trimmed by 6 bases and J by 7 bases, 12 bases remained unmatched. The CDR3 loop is CASSRRQGAIQEQYF. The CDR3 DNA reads TGTGCCAGTAGCCGACGACAGGGGGCGATACAAGAGCAGTACTTC.

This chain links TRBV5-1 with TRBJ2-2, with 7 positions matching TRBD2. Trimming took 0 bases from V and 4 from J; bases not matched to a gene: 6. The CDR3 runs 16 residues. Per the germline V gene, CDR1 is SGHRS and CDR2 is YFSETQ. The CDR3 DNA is TGCGCCAGCAGCTTGGGGGCGGGAGACCGCACCGGGGAGCTGTTTTTT. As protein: CASSLGAGDRTGELFF. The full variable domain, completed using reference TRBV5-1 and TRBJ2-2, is KAGVTQTPRYLIKTRGQQVTLSCSPISGHRSVSWYQQTPGQGLQFLFEYFSETQRNKGNFPGRFSGRQFSNSRSEMNVSTLELGDSALYLCASSLGAGDRTGELFFGEGSRLTVL.

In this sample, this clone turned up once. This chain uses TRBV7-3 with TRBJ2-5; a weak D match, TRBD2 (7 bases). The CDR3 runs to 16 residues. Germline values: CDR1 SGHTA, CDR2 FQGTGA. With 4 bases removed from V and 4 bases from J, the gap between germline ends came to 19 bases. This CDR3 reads CASSSPSRGEGETQYF. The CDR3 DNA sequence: TGTGCCAGCAGCTCACCATCTAGGGGGGAGGGAGAGACCCAGTACTTC.

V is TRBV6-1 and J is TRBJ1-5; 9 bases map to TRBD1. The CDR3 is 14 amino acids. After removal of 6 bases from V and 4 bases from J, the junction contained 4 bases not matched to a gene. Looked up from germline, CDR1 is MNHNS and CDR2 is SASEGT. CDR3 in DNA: TGTGCCAGCAGACTCGGGACAGGGAATCAGCCCCAGCATTTT. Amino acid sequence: CASRLGTGNQPQHF.

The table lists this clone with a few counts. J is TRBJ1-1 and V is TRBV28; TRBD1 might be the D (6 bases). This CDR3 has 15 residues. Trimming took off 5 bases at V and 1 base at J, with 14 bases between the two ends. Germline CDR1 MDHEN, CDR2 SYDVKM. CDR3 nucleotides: TGTGCCAGCAGTCCGTACAGGACAGCGAACACTGAAGCTTTCTTT. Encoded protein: CASSPYRTANTEAFF. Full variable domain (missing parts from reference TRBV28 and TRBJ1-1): DVKVTQSSRYLVKRTGEKVFLECVQDMDHENMFWYRQDPGLGLRLIYFSYDVKMKEKGDIPEGYSVSREKKERFSLILESASTNQTSMYLCASSPYRTANTEAFFGQGTRLTVV.